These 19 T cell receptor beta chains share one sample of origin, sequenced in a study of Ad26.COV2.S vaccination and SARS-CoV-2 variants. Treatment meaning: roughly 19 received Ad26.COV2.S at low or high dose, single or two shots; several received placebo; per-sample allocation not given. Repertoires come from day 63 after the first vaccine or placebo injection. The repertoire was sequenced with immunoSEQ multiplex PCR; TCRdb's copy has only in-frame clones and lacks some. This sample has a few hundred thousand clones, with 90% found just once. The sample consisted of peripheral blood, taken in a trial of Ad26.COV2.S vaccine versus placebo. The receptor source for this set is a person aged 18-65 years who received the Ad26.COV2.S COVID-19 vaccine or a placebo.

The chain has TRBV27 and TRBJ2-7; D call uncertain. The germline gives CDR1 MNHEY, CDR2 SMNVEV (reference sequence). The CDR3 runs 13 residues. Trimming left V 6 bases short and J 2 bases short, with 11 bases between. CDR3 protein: CASSDQSPYEQYF. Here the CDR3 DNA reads TGTGCCAGCAGCGACCAATCCCCCTACGAGCAGTACTTC.

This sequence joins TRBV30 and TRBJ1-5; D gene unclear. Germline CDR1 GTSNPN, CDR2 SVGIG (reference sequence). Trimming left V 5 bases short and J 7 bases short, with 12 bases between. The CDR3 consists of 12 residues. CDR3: CAWAFFRQPQHF. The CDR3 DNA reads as TGTGCCTGGGCGTTCTTCCGACAGCCCCAGCATTTT.

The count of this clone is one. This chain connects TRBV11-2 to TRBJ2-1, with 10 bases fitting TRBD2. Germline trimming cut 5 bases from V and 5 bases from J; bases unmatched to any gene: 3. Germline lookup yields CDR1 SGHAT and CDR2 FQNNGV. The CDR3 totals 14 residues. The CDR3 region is CASSLSGRNNEQFF. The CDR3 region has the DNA TGTGCCAGCAGCCTTAGCGGGAGGAACAATGAGCAGTTCTTC.

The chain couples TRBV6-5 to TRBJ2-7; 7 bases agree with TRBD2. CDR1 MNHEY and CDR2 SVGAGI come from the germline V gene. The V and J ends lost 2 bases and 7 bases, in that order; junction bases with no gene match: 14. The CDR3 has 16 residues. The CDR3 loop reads CASSYLKRDPEGEQYF. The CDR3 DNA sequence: TGTGCCAGCAGTTACCTCAAGCGGGACCCCGAAGGTGAGCAGTACTTC.

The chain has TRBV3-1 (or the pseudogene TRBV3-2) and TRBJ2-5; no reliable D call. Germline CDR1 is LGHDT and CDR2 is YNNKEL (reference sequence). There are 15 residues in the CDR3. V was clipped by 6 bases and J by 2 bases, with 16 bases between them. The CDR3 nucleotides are TGTGCCAGCAGTTACAAAGGACCGTCACAAGAGACCCAGTACTTC. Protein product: CASSYKGPSQETQYF.

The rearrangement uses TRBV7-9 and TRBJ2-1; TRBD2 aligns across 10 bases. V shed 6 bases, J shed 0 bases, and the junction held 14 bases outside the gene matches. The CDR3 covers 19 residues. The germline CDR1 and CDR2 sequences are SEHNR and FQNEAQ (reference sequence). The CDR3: CASSLNSGRPRSSYNEQFF. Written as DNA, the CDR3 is TGTGCCAGCAGTCTAAATAGCGGGAGGCCAAGGAGCTCCTACAATGAGCAGTTCTTC.

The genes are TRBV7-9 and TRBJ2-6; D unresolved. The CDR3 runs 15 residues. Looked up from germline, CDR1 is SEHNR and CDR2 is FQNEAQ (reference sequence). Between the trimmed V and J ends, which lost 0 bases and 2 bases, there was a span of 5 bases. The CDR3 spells CASSLAGAGANVLTF. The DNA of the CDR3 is TGTGCCAGCAGCTTAGCGGGTGCTGGGGCCAACGTCCTGACTTTC.

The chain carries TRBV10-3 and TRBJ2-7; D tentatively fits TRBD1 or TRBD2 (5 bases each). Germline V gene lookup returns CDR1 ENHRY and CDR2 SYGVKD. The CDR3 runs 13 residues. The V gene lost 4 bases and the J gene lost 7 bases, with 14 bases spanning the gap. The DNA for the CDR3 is TGTGCCATCAGTGCCTTCCCTGGGGGAGAGCAGTACTTC. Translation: CAISAFPGGEQYF.

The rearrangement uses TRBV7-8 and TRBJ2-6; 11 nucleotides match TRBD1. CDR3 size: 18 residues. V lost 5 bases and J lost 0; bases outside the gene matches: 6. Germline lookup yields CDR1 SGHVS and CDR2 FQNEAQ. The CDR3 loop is CASSRGQGGYSGANVLTF. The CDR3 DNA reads TGTGCCAGCAGCCGGGGACAGGGGGGTTACTCTGGGGCCAACGTCCTGACTTTC.

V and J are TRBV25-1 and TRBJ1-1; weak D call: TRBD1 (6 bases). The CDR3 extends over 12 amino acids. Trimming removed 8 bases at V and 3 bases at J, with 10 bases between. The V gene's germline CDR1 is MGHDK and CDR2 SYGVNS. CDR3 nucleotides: TGTGCCAGCCGGAACAGGGACACTGAAGCTTTCTTT. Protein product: CASRNRDTEAFF.

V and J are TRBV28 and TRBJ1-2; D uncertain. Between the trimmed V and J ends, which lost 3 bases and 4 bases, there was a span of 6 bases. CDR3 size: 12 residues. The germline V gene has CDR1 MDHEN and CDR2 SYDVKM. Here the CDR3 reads CASSFRGYGYTF. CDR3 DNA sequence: TGTGCCAGCAGTTTTCGGGGCTATGGCTACACCTTC.

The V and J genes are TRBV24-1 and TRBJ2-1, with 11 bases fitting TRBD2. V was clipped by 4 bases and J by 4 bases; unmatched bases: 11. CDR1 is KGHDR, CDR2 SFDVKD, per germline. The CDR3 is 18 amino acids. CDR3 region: CATSEGKPGLAVYNEQFF. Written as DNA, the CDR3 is TGTGCCACCAGTGAGGGAAAACCGGGACTAGCGGTATACAATGAGCAGTTCTTC.

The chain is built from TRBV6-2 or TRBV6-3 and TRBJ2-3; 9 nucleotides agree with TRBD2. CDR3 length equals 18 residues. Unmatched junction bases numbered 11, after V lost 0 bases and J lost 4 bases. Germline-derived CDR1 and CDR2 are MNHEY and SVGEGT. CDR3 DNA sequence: TGTGCCAGCAGTTACTCCCGGACTAGCGCCCAGAGGGCAGATACGCAGTATTTT. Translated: CASSYSRTSAQRADTQYF.

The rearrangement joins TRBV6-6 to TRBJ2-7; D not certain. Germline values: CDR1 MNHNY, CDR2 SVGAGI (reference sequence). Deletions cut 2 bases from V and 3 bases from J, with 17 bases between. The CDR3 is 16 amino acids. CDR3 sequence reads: CASSYVWRVGSYEQYF. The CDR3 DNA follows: TGTGCCAGCAGTTACGTCTGGCGAGTGGGCAGCTACGAGCAGTACTTC.

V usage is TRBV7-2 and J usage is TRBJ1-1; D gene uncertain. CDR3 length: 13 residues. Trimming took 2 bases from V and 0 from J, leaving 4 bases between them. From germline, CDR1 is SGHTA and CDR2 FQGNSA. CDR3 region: CASSLWLNTEAFF. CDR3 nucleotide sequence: TGTGCCAGCAGCTTATGGCTGAACACTGAAGCTTTCTTT. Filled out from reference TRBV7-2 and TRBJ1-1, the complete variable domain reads GAGVSQSPSNKVTEKGKDVELRCDPISGHTALYWYRQSLGQGLEFLIYFQGNSAPDKSGLPSDRFSAERTGGSVSTLTIQRTQQEDSAVYLCASSLWLNTEAFFGQGTRLTVV.

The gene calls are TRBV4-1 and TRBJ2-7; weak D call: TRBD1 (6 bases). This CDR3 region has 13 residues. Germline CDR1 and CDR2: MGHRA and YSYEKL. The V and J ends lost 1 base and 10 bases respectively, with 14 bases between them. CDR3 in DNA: TGCGCCAGCAGCCAAGGTTGGCAGGGGAGTCAGTACTTC. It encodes CASSQGWQGSQYF.

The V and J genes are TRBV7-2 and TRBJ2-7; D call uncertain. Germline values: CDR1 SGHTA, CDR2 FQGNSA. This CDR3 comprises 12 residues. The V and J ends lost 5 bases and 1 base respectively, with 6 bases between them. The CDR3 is CASSPQSYEQYF. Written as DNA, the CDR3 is TGTGCCAGCAGCCCCCAATCCTACGAGCAGTACTTC.

The CDR3 is CASSVDRGYGQDTQYF. The CDR3 bases are TGTGCCAGCAGCGTAGACAGGGGGTACGGTCAAGATACGCAGTATTTT. The chain recombines TRBV9 with TRBJ2-3, with TRBD1 matching 8 bases. The ends lost 0 bases at V and 5 bases at J; junction bases unmatched: 8. Germline lookup yields CDR1 SGDLS and CDR2 YYNGEE. The length of the CDR3 is 16 residues. The full variable domain, completed using reference TRBV9 and TRBJ2-3, is DSGVTQTPKHLITATGQRVTLRCSPRSGDLSVYWYQQSLDQGLQFLIQYYNGEERAKGNILERFSAQQFPDLHSELNLSSLELGDSALYFCASSVDRGYGQDTQYFGPGTRLTVL.

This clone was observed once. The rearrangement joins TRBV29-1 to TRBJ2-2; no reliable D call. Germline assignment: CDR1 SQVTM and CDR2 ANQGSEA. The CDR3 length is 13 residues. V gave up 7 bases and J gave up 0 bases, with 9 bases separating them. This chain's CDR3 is CSGEEPNTGELFF. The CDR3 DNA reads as TGCAGCGGCGAAGAACCGAACACCGGGGAGCTGTTTTTT.